The clone carrying this T cell receptor beta chain was seen only a few times. The sample comes from a study of T-cell memory formation after mild COVID-19. TCRdb itself ran the 5' RACE reads through MiXCR, one entry per CDR3 protein. The profile shows some 330,000 distinct CDR3 sequences, 20% to 25% of them singletons. The CDR3 is made up of 15 amino acids. The V and J ends lost 7 bases and 6 bases, in that order; junction bases with no gene match: 7. Germline CDR1 reads SEHNR; CDR2 reads FQNEAQ (reference sequence). The sequenced sample was PBMCs or a T cell subset sorted from them (not recorded which). The chain combines TRBV7-9 with TRBJ2-1, with TRBD2 matching over 12 bases. The source of this sequence is an adult woman who had mild COVID-19 (a few samples of this study predate the infection). Cell type and time point are not known. The CDR3 nucleotides read TGTGCCAGCAACCCACTAGCGGGAGGAGGCAATGAGCAGTTCTTC. Encoded protein: CASNPLAGGGNEQFF.